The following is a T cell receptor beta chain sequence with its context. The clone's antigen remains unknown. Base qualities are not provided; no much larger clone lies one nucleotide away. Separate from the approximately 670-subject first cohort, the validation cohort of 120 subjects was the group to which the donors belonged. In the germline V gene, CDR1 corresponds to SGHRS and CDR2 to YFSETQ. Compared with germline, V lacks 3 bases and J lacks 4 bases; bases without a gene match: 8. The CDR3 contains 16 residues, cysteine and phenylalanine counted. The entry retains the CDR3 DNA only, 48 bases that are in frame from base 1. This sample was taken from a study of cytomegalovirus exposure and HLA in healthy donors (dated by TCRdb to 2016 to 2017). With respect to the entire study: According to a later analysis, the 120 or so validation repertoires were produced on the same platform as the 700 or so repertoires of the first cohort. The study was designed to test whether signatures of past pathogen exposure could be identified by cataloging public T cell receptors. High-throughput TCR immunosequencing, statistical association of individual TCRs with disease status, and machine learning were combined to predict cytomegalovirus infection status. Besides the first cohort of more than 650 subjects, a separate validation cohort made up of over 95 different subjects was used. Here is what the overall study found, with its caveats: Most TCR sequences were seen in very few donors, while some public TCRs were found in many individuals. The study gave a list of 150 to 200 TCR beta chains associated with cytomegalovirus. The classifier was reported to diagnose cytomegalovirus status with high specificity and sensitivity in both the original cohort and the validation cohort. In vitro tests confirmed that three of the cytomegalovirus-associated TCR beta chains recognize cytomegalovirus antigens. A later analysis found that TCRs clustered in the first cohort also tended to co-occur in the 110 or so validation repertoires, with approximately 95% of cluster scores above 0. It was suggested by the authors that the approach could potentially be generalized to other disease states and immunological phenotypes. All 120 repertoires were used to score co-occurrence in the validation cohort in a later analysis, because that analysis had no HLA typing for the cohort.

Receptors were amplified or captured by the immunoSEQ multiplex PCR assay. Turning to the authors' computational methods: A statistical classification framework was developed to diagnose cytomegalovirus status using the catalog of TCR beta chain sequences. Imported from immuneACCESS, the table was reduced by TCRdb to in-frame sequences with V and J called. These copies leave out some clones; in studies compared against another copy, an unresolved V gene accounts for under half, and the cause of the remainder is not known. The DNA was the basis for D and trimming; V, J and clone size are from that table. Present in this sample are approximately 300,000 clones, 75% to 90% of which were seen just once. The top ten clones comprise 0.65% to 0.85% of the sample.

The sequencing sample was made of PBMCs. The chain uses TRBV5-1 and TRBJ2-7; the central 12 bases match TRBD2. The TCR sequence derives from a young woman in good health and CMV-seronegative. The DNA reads TGCGCCAGCAGCTCCTCGGCGGGACTAGCGGGTTACGAGCAGTACTTC. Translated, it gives CASSSSAGLAGYEQYF.